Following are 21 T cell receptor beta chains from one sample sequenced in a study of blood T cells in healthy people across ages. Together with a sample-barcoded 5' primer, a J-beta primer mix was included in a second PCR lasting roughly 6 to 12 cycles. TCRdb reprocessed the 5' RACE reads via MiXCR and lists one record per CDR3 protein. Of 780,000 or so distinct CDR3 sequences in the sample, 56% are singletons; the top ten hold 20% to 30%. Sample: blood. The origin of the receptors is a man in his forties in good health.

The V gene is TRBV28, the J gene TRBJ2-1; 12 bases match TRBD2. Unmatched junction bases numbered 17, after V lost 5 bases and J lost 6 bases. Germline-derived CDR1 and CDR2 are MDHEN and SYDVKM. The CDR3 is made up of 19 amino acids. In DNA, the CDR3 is TGTGCCAGCAGTCGCCGTCTAGCGGGAGGGCCACTTCTGGGCAATGAGCAGTTCTTC. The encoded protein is CASSRRLAGGPLLGNEQFF.

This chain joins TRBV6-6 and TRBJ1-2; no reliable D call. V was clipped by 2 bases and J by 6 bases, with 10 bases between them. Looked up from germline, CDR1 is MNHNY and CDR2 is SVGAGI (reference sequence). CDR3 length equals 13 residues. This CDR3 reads CASSYTRSDGYTF. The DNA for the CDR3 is TGTGCCAGCAGTTACACAAGGAGTGATGGCTACACCTTC.

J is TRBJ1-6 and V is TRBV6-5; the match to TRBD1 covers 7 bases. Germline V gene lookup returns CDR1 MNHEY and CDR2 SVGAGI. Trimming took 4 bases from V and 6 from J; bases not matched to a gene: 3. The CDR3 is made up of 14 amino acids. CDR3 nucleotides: TGTGCCAGCAGTTTCCGGGACAGTAATTCACCCCTCCACTTT. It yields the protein CASSFRDSNSPLHF.

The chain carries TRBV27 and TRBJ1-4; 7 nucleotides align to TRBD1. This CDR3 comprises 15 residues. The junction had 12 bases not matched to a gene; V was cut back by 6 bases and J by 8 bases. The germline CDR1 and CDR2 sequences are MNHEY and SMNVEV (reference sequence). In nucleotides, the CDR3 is TGTGCCAGCAGCCTCGAGGGACAGTCGCAAGAAAAACTGTTTTTT. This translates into CASSLEGQSQEKLFF.

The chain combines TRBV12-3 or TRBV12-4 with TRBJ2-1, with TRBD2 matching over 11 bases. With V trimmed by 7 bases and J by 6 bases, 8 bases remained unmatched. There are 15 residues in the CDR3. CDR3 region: CASTLSSGRLNEQFF. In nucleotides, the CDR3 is TGTGCCAGCACCCTATCTAGCGGGAGGCTCAATGAGCAGTTCTTC.

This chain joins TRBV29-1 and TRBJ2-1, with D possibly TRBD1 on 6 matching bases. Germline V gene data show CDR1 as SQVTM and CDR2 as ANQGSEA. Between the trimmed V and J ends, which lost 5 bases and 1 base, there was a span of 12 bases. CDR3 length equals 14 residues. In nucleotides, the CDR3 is TGCAGCGTTTCAGGGGCCAGGTCCTACAATGAGCAGTTCTTC. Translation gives CSVSGARSYNEQFF.

DNA of the CDR3: TGCGCCAGCAGCTTTGATCGCACAGATACGCAGTATTTT. This translates into CASSFDRTDTQYF. The rearrangement links TRBV4-1 to TRBJ2-3; D uncertain. Looked up from germline, CDR1 is MGHRA and CDR2 is YSYEKL. Trimming shortened V by 5 bases and J by 1 base, and 7 bases separated the two germline ends. The CDR3 consists of 13 residues.

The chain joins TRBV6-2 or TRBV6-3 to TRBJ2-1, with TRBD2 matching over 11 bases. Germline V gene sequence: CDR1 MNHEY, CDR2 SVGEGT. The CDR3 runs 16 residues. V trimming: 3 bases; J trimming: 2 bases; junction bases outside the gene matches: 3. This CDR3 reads CASSYVAGGPYNEQFF. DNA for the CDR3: TGTGCCAGCAGTTATGTAGCGGGAGGGCCCTACAATGAGCAGTTCTTC.

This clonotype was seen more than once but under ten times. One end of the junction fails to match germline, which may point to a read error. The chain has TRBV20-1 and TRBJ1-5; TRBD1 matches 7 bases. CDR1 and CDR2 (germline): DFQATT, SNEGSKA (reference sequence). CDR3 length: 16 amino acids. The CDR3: CSARTPDRHSHQPQHF. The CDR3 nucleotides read TGCAGTGCTAGGACACCGGACAGGCATAGCCATCAGCCCCAGCATTTT.

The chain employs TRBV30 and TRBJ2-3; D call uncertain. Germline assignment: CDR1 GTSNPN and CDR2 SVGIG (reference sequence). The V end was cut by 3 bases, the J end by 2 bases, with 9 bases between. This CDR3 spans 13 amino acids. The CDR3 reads CAWRPRLTDTQYF. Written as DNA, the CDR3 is TGTGCCTGGAGGCCTAGGCTCACAGATACGCAGTATTTT.

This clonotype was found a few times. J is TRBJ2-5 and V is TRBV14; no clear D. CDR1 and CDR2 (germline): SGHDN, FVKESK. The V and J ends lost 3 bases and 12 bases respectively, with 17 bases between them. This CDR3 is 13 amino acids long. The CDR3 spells CASSHNSWYSKYF. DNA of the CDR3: TGTGCCAGCAGCCACAACAGTTGGTACTCGAAGTACTTC.

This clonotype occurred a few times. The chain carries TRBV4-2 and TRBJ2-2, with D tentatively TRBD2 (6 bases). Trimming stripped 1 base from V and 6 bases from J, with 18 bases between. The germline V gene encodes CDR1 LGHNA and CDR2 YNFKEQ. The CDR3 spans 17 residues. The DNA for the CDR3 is TGTGCCAGCAGCCAAGCGATCGGGGGAGAAAAGGCCGGGGAGCTGTTTTTT. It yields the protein CASSQAIGGEKAGELFF.

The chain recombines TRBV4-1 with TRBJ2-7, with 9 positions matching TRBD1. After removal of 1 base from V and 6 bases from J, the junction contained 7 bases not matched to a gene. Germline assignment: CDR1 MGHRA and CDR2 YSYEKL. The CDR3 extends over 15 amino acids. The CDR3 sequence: CASSQAGTGFFEQYF. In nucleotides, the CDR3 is TGCGCCAGCAGCCAAGCCGGGACAGGGTTTTTCGAGCAGTACTTC.

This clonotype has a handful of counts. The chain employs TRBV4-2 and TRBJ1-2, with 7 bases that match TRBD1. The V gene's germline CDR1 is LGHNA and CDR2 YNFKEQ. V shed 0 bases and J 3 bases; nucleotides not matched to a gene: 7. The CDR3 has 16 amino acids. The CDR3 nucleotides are TGTGCCAGCAGCCAAGAGGTGATAGGGGGCGACTATGGCTACACCTTC. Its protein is CASSQEVIGGDYGYTF.

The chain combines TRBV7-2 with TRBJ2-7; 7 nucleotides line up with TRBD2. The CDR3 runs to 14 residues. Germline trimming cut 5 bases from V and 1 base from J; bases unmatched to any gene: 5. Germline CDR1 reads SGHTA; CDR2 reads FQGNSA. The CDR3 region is CASSRLADSYEQYF. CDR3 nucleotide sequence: TGTGCCAGCAGCCGGCTAGCGGATTCCTACGAGCAGTACTTC.

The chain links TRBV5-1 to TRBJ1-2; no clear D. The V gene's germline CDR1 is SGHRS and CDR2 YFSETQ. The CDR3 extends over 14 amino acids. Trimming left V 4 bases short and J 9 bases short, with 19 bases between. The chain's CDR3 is CASSPAGQNDRYTF. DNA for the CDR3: TGCGCCAGCAGCCCGGCAGGCCAGAACGATCGCTACACCTTC.

CDR3 protein: CASSYKAYQPQHF. Here the CDR3 DNA reads TGTGCCAGCAGTTACAAGGCCTATCAGCCCCAGCATTTT. V is TRBV6-5 and J is TRBJ1-5; D uncertain. Germline-derived CDR1 and CDR2 are MNHEY and SVGAGI. Trimming removed 2 bases from V and 5 bases from J, with 7 bases in between. The CDR3 runs 13 residues.

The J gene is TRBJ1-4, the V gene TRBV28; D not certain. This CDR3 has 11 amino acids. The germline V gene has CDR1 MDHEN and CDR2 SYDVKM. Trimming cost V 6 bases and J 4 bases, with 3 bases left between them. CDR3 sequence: CASRDNEKLFF. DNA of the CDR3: TGTGCCAGCAGGGATAATGAAAAACTGTTTTTT.

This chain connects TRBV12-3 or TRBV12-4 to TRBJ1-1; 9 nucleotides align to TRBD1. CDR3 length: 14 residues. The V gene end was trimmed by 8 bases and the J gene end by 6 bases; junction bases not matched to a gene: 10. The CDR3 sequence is CASGVGTGHAEAFF. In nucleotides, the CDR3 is TGTGCCAGCGGTGTGGGGACAGGGCACGCTGAAGCTTTCTTT.

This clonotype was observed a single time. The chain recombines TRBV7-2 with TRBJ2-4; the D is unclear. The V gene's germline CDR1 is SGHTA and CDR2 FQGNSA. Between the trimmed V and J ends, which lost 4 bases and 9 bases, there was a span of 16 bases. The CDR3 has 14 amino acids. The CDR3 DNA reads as TGTGCCAGCAGCTCGCAGCGTAGTGTCGGCATTCAGTACTTC. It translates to CASSSQRSVGIQYF.

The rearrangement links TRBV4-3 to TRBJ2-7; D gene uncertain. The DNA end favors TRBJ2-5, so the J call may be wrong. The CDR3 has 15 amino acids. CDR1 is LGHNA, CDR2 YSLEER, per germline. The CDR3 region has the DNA TGCGCCAGCAGCCAAGGCGTGGGCCTTGGGGAGACCCAGTACTTC. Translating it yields CASSQGVGLGETQYF.